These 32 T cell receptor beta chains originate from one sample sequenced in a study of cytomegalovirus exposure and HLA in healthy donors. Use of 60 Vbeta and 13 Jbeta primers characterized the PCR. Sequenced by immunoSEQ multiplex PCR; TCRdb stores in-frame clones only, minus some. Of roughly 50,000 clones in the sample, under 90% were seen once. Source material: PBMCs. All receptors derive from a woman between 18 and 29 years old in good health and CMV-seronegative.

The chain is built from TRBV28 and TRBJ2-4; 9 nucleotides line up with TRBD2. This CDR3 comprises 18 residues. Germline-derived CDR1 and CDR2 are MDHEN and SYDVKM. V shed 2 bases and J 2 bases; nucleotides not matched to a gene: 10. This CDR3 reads CASSLHSVGLAPKNIQYF. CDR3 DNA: TGTGCCAGCAGTTTACATAGTGTCGGACTAGCGCCCAAAAACATTCAGTACTTC. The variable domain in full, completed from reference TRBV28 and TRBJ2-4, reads DVKVTQSSRYLVKRTGEKVFLECVQDMDHENMFWYRQDPGLGLRLIYFSYDVKMKEKGDIPEGYSVSREKKERFSLILESASTNQTSMYLCASSLHSVGLAPKNIQYFGAGTRLSVL.

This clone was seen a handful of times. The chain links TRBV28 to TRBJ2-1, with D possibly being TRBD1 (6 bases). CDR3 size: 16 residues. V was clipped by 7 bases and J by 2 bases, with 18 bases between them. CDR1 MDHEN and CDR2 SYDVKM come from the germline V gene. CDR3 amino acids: CASIPRGTGAYNEQFF. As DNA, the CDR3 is TGTGCCAGCATCCCCAGGGGTACAGGAGCCTACAATGAGCAGTTCTTC.

The CDR3 DNA follows: TGTGCCAGCAGTGGACACACCGGGAGCGCAGATACGCAGTATTTT. It is translated as CASSGHTGSADTQYF. This chain joins TRBV6-1 and TRBJ2-3; D is perhaps TRBD2 (6 bases). Germline lookup yields CDR1 MNHNS and CDR2 SASEGT. The V and J ends lost 4 bases and 4 bases respectively, with 15 bases between them. The CDR3 sequence is 15 residues long.

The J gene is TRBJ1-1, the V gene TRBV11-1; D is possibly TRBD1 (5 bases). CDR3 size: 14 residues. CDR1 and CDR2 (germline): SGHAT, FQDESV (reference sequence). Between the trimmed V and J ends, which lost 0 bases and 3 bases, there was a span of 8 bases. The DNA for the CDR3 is TGTGCCAGCAGCTTAGCCGGGGGATACACTGAAGCTTTCTTT. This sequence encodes CASSLAGGYTEAFF.

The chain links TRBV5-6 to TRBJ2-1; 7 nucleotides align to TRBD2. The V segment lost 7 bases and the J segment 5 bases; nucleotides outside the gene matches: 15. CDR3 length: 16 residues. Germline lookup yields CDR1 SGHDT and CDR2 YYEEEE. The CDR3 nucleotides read TGTGCCAGCCGGCAAATCGGGAGGAGGGTAAACAATGAGCAGTTCTTC. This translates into CASRQIGRRVNNEQFF.

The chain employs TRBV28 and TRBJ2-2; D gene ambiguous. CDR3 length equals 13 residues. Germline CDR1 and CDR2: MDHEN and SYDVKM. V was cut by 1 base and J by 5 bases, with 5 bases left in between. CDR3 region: CASSLLRTGELFF. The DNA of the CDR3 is TGTGCCAGCAGTTTATTGAGGACCGGGGAGCTGTTTTTT.

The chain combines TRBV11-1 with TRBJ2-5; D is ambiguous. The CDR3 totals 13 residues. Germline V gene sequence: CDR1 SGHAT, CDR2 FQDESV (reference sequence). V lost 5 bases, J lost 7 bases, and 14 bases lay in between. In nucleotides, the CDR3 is TGTGCCAGCAGCCTGCCCGCGGTGGGGACCCAGTACTTC. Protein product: CASSLPAVGTQYF.

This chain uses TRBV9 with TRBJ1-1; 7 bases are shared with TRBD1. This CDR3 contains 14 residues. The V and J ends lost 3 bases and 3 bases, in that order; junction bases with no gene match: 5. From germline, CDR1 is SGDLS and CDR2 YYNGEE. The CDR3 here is CASSAFTGDTEAFF. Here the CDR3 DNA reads TGTGCCAGCAGCGCATTTACAGGGGACACTGAAGCTTTCTTT. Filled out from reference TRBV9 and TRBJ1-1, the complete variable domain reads DSGVTQTPKHLITATGQRVTLRCSPRSGDLSVYWYQQSLDQGLQFLIQYYNGEERAKGNILERFSAQQFPDLHSELNLSSLELGDSALYFCASSAFTGDTEAFFGQGTRLTVV.

Written as DNA, the CDR3 is TGCGCCAGCAGCTTGTGGGGGGGCACTGAAGCTTTCTTT. It is translated as CASSLWGGTEAFF. The genes are TRBV5-1 and TRBJ1-1; D is perhaps TRBD1 (5 bases). The V end lost 1 base, the J end lost 4 bases, and 8 bases lay between the germline ends. Per the germline V gene, CDR1 is SGHRS and CDR2 is YFSETQ. This CDR3 is built from 13 residues.

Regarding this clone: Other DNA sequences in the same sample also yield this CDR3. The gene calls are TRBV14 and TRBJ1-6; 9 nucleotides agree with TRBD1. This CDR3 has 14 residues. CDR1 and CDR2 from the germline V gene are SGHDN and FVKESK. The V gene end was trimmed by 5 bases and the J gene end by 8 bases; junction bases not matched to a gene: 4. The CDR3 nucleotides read TGTGCCAGCAGCAGGACAGGGGTTTATTCACCCCTCCACTTT. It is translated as CASSRTGVYSPLHF. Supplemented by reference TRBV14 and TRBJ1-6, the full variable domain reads EAGVTQFPSHSVIEKGQTVTLRCDPISGHDNLYWYRRVMGKEIKFLLHFVKESKQDESGMPNNRFLAERTGGTYSTLKVQPAELEDSGVYFCASSRTGVYSPLHFGNGTRLTVT.

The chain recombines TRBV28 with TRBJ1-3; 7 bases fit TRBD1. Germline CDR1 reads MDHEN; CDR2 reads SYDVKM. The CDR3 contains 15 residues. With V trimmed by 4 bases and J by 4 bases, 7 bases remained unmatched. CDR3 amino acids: CASSSTGDLGNTIYF. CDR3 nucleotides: TGTGCCAGCAGTTCCACAGGGGATTTAGGAAACACCATATATTTT.

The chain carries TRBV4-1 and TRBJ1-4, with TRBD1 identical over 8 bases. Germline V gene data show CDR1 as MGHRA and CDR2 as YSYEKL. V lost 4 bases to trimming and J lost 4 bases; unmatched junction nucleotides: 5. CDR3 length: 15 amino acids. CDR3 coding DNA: TGCGCCAGCAGCCTCGGGACAGGACTTAATGAAAAACTGTTTTTT. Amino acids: CASSLGTGLNEKLFF.

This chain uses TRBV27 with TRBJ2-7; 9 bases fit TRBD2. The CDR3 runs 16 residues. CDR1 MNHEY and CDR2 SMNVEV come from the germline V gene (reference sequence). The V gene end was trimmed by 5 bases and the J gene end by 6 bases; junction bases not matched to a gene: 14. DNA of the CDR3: TGTGCCAGCAGTATTTTTGGCGGGAGGGCCTTTTCCGAGCAGTACTTC. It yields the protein CASSIFGGRAFSEQYF.

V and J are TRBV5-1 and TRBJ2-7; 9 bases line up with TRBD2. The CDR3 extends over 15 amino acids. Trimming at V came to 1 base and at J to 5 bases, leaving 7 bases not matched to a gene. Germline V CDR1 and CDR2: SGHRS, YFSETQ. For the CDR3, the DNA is TGCGCCAGCAGCTTGACGGGCGGGAGGGCTAACGAGCAGTACTTC. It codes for CASSLTGGRANEQYF.

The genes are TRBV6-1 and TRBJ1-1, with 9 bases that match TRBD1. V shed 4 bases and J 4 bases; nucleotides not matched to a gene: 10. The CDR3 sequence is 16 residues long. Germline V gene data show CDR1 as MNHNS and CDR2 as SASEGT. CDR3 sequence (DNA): TGTGCCAGCAGTGGGGGACAGGGCACCCTGGGCACTGAAGCTTTCTTT. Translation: CASSGGQGTLGTEAFF.

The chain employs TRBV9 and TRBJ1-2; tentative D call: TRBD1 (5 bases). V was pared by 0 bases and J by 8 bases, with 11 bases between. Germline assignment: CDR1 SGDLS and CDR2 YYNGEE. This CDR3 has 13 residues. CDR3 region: CASSVASGKGYTF. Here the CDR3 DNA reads TGTGCCAGCAGCGTAGCATCAGGGAAAGGCTACACCTTC.

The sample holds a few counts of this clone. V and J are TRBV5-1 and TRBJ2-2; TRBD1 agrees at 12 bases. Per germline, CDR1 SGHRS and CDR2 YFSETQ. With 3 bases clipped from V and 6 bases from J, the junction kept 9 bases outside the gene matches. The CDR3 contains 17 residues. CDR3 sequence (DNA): TGCGCCAGCAGCTCATCCGGGACAGGGGGCGACGCCGGGGAGCTGTTTTTT. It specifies CASSSSGTGGDAGELFF.

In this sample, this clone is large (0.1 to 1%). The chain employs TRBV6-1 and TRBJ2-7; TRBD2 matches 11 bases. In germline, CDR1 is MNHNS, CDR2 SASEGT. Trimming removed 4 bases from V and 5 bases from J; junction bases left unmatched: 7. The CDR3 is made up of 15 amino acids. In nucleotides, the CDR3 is TGTGCCAGCAGTGTCACTAGCGGGAGTTCAGACGAGCAGTACTTC. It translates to CASSVTSGSSDEQYF.

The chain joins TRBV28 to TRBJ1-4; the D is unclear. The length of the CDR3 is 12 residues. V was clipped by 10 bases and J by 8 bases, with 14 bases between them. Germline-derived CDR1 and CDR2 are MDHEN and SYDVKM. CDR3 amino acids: CATSGSGEKLFF. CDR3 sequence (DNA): TGTGCCACCTCGGGCTCGGGAGAAAAACTGTTTTTT. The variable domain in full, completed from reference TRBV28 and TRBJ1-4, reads DVKVTQSSRYLVKRTGEKVFLECVQDMDHENMFWYRQDPGLGLRLIYFSYDVKMKEKGDIPEGYSVSREKKERFSLILESASTNQTSMYLCATSGSGEKLFFGSGTQLSVL.

The chain's CDR3 is CACRSTVSNQPQHF. CDR3 sequence (DNA): TGTGCCTGCCGGAGCACCGTAAGCAATCAGCCCCAGCATTTT. This chain joins TRBV30 and TRBJ1-5; D unclear. The V end was cut by 6 bases, the J end by 1 base, with 13 bases between. The germline gives CDR1 GTSNPN, CDR2 SVGIG (reference sequence). The CDR3 spans 14 residues.

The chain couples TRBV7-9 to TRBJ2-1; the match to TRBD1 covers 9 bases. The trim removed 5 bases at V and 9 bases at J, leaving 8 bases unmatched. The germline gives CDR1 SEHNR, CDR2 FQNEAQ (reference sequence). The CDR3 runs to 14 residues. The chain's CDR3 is CASSLRQGGFEQFF. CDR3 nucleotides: TGTGCCAGCAGCCTGAGACAGGGGGGGTTTGAGCAGTTCTTC.

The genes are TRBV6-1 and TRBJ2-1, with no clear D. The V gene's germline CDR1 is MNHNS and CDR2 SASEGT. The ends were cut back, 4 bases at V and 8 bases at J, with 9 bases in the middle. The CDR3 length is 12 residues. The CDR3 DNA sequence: TGTGCCAGCAGTGTGGGTAGCCATGAGCAGTTCTTC. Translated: CASSVGSHEQFF.

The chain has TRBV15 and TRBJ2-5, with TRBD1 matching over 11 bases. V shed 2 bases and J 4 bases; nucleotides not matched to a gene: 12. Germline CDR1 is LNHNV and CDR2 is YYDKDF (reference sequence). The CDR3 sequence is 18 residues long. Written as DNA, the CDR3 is TGTGCCACCAGCAGATGGACAGGGGGCGGAAAAGGGGCAGAGACCCAGTACTTC. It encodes CATSRWTGGGKGAETQYF.

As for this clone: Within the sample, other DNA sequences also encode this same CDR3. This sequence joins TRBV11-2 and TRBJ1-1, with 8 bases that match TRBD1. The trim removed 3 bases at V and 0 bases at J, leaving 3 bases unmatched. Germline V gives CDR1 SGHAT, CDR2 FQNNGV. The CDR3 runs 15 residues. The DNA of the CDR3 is TGTGCCAGCAGCTTCTCGACAGGGGTGAACACTGAAGCTTTCTTT. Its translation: CASSFSTGVNTEAFF.

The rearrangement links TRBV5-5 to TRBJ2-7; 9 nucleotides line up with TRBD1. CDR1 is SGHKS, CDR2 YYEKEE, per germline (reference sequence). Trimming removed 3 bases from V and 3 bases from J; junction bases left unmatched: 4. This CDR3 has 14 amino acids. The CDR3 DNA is TGTGCCAGCAGCTCGCCGGGACAGGGCTACGAGCAGTACTTC. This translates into CASSSPGQGYEQYF. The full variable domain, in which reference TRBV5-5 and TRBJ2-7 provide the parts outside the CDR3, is DAGVTQSPTHLIKTRGQQVTLRCSPISGHKSVSWYQQVLGQGPQFIFQYYEKEERGRGNFPDRFSARQFPNYSSELNVNALLLGDSALYLCASSSPGQGYEQYFGPGTRLTVT.

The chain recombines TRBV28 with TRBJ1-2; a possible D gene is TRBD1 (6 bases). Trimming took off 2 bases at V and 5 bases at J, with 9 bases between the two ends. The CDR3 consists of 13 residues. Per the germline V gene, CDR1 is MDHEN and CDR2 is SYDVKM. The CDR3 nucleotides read TGTGCCAGCAGTTTAGCAGGGGAGTATGGCTACACCTTC. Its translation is CASSLAGEYGYTF.

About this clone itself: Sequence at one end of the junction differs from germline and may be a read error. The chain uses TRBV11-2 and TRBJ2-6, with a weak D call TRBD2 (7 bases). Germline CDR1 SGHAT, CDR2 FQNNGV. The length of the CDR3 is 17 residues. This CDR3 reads CASSLGGGPSGANGLTF. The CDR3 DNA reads TGTGCCAGCAGCTTAGGGGGGGGCCCCTCTGGGGCCAACGGCCTGACTTTC.

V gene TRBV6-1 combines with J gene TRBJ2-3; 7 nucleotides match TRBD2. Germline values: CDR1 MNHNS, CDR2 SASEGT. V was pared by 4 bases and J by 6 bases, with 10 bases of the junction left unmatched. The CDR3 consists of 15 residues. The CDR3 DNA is TGTGCCAGCAGTGCGGTGGCGGGAGAGGGCGATACGCAGTATTTT. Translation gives CASSAVAGEGDTQYF.

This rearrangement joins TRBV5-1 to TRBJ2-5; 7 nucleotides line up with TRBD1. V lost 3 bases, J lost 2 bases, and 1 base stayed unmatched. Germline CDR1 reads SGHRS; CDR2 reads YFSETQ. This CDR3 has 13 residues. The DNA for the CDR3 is TGCGCCAGCAGCTCGACAGGGCAAGAGACCCAGTACTTC. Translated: CASSSTGQETQYF.

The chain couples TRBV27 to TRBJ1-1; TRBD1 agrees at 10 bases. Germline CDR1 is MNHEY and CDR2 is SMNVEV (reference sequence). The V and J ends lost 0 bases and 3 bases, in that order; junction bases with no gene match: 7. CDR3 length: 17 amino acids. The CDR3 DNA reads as TGTGCCAGCAGTTTATCCCGAGACAGGGGGCTGGACACTGAAGCTTTCTTT. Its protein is CASSLSRDRGLDTEAFF.

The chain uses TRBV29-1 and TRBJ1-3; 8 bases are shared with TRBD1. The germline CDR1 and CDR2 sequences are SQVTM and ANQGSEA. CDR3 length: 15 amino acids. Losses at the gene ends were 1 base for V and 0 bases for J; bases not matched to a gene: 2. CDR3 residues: CSVEVGQVSGNTIYF. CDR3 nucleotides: TGCAGCGTTGAAGTGGGACAGGTCTCTGGAAACACCATATATTTT.

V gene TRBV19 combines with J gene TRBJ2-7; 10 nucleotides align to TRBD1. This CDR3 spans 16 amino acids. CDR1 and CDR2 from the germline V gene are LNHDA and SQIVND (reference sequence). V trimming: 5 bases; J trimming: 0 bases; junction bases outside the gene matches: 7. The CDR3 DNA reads TGTGCCAGTAGTCCCGGACAGGGGGGTAGCTCCTACGAGCAGTACTTC. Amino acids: CASSPGQGGSSYEQYF.